The present TCR beta chain was sequenced within a study of cytomegalovirus exposure and HLA in healthy donors. The CDR3 runs 14 residues. Germline V gene data show CDR1 as SGHNT and CDR2 as YENEEA. V shed 6 bases and J shed 1 base, with 13 bases lying between them. Primers included in the PCR were 60 Vbeta and 13 Jbeta primers. Clones were read by immunoSEQ multiplex PCR, and TCRdb kept only the in-frame ones, dropping some. The sample shows approximately 88,000 clones, over 75% of them seen only once. The chain joins TRBV11-3 to TRBJ2-7; tentatively, D is TRBD1 (5 bases). The sequence derives from a man between 45 and 60 years old in good health and CMV-seropositive. Sequencing used PBMCs. This CDR3 reads CASSTQAGSYEQYF. CDR3 bases: TGTGCCAGCAGTACCCAGGCAGGGTCCTACGAGCAGTACTTC.